This TCR beta chain derives from a study of blood T cell repertoires in COVID-19. Whole-study context: The United States, Italy and Spain provided the acute and convalescent COVID-19 samples. The analysed material was cDNA or gDNA that came from T cells, B-cell-depleted T cells, or PBMCs.

Recruits, aged about 18 to 100 years, lived in around 24 US areas. Recovered participants had two consecutive negative NP/OP PCR tests, healthcare professional clearance, or symptom resolution. The protocol was immunoSEQ multiplex PCR, while the TCRdb copy is restricted to in-frame clones and leaves out a portion. Among around 190,000 clones listed, roughly 84% were seen once. This clone has only a few counts. Sequencing was done on a sample of PBMCs or T cells enriched from blood (not recorded which). This TCR came from a woman aged 25 to 39 who had recovered from COVID-19.

In nucleotides, the CDR3 is TGTGCCAGTAGTATCAGGGCCGATACGCAGTATTTT. The encoded protein is CASSIRADTQYF. V is TRBV19 and J is TRBJ2-3; D perhaps matches TRBD1 (5 bases). The V end lost 3 bases, the J end lost 6 bases, and 7 bases lay between the germline ends. The CDR3 sequence is 12 residues long. Germline V gene data show CDR1 as LNHDA and CDR2 as SQIVND (reference sequence). The full variable domain, with the rest looked up from reference TRBV19 and TRBJ2-3, is DGGITQSPKYLFRKEGQNVTLSCEQNLNHDAMYWYRQDPGQGLRLIYYSQIVNDFQKGDIAEGYSVSREKKESFPLTVTSAQKNPTAFYLCASSIRADTQYFGPGTRLTVL.